This T cell receptor beta chain was recovered during a study of response to subunit inactivated influenza vaccine (dated by TCRdb to the late 2010s). Regarding the study in general: The study used deep quantitative T cell receptor repertoire profiling to track responses to a trivalent subunit inactivated influenza vaccine. What the authors observed across the whole study: It was suggested by the authors that each seasonal influenza vaccination may recruit only a limited number of new T cells.

The library was prepared using RT-PCR. Sequencing took place on an Illumina HiSeq 2500. TCRdb reworked the public reads: Q25 trimming with fastp, MiXCR clone assembly, productive beta chains retained. CDR3 protein sequences are deduplicated, and each keeps its most common genes and DNA. Present in this sample are 250,000 to 350,000 distinct CDR3 sequences, 22% of which were seen just once. The ten top clones hold 10% of the sample. CDR1 and CDR2, looked up from the germline V gene, are SGHRS and YFSETQ. Reading from cysteine to phenylalanine, the CDR3 counts 14 amino acids. Only CDR3 DNA remains: 42 bases, in frame from the first base. The trim is 1 base for V and 3 bases for J, with a gap of 10 bases between the germline ends. This clonotype was seen a few times. Its specific antigen is unknown. No much larger clone exists at a distance of one base, and base qualities are not known.

The V and J segments used are TRBV5-1 and TRBJ1-2; no D segment can be confidently identified. The sample here was PBMCs from blood, taken less than 22 months after vaccination. This TCR was sampled from a man in his fifties or sixties who received an inactivated influenza vaccine. Donor details come from another sample of the same person, matched by shared clones. DNA sequence: TGCGCCAGCAGCTTGTGGGCCCAGGACTATGGCTACACCTTC. It translates as CASSLWAQDYGYTF.